Detailed here is one T cell receptor beta chain. These data originate in a study of blood T cell repertoires in COVID-19. On the study more broadly: Researchers got acute and convalescent COVID-19 samples from the United States, Italy and Spain.

Original data processing: Scientists estimated how many nucleated cells there were by amplifying reference gene primers. This table comes from immunoSEQ multiplex PCR, and its TCRdb copy is limited to in-frame clones, with some not included. V and J calls and clone size follow that table, whereas D and trimming were derived from the DNA. The table includes approximately 200,000 clones, about four fifths detected once. Trimming cost V 5 bases and J 10 bases; bases outside gene matches: 19. Germline V gives CDR1 LNHDA, CDR2 SQIVND (reference sequence). The CDR3 loop spans 18 amino acids. J is TRBJ1-6 and V is TRBV19; 8 nucleotides agree with TRBD1. This clonotype originated in a woman aged 55-70 years with acute or convalescent COVID-19. Sequenced input: peripheral blood. The CDR3 loop reads CASSALLSGTGLGSPLHF. The CDR3 DNA follows: TGTGCCAGTAGTGCCCTCTTATCCGGGACAGGACTGGGGTCACCCCTCCACTTT.